The 17 T cell receptor beta chains listed next were all sequenced from one sample in a study of blood T cells in healthy people across ages. Combining a sample-barcoded 5' primer with a J-beta primer mix, a second PCR ran for 7 to 11 cycles. TCRdb reanalysed the 5' RACE reads using MiXCR and keeps one entry per CDR3 protein. The sample includes hundreds of thousands of distinct CDR3 sequences, roughly 44% of them seen just once. Sequenced: blood. These receptor sequences come from a woman aged 55-70 years in good health.

This clonotype was detected only a few times. The chain links TRBV20-1 to TRBJ2-7; possibly TRBD2 for D (6 bases). The J call may be mistaken, given a closer DNA end match to TRBJ2-5. The CDR3 totals 12 residues. Germline V gives CDR1 DFQATT, CDR2 SNEGSKA (reference sequence). The CDR3 sequence: CSARRGRETQYF. For the CDR3, the DNA is TGCAGTGCTAGGAGAGGGAGGGAGACCCAGTACTTC.

The rearrangement uses TRBV13 and TRBJ1-1; D gene ambiguous. The germline V gene has CDR1 PRHDT and CDR2 FYEKMQ (reference sequence). CDR3 length equals 14 residues. Deletions cut 5 bases from V and 5 bases from J, with 15 bases between. This CDR3 is CASSPRQAQTEAFF. CDR3 coding DNA: TGTGCCAGCAGCCCCCGGCAGGCCCAGACTGAAGCTTTCTTT.

The chain combines TRBV10-2 with TRBJ2-5, with 8 bases fitting TRBD2. The DNA end is more similar to TRBJ2-7, so the J call may be wrong. Germline-derived CDR1 and CDR2 are WSHSY and SAAADI. CDR3 length: 15 residues. In DNA, the CDR3 is TGCGCCAGCAGGGGGGCTAGCGGGCTGCGATACGAGCAGTACTTC. This encodes CASRGASGLRYEQYF.

V gene TRBV20-1 combines with J gene TRBJ2-1; TRBD2 aligns across 10 bases. The germline CDR1 and CDR2 sequences are DFQATT and SNEGSKA (reference sequence). V shed 7 bases and J 0 bases; nucleotides not matched to a gene: 12. CDR3 length: 17 residues. This CDR3 is CSVSGTSASSSYNEQFF. The CDR3 bases are TGCAGTGTATCCGGGACTAGCGCCTCAAGCTCCTACAATGAGCAGTTCTTC.

V gene TRBV29-1 combines with J gene TRBJ2-5, with 7 bases matching TRBD2. The J call may not be correct, given that the DNA end is closer to TRBJ2-7. Germline V gene sequence: CDR1 SQVTM, CDR2 ANQGSEA. The CDR3 has 13 residues. CDR3 DNA: TGCAGCGTGACGGGGGGAATTAGCTACGAGCAGTACTTC. Protein: CSVTGGISYEQYF.

With regard to this clonotype: At one of its ends the junction is not consistent with the germline gene, which may arise from a read error. The chain uses TRBV24-1 and TRBJ2-3, with unresolved D. The CDR3 loop spans 13 amino acids. Germline CDR1 KGHDR, CDR2 SFDVKD. The CDR3 coding sequence is TGTGCCGCCAGTGCCCAGTCTACAGATACGCAGTATTTT. Translated: CAASAQSTDTQYF.

This chain joins TRBV6-5 and TRBJ2-4; the match to TRBD1 covers 7 bases. The J call may be faulty, since TRBJ2-7 better matches the DNA end. CDR1 and CDR2 (germline): MNHEY, SVGAGI. The CDR3 has 15 residues. CDR3 nucleotides: TGTGCCAGCAGTACCGAACAGGGGCCTATAGACGAGCAGTACTTC. Amino acid sequence: CASSTEQGPIDEQYF.

This clonotype was seen ten or more times. The CDR3 bases are TGTGCCAGCAGCCAACCCAGGCGGTCAGGACGGCAAGAGACCCAGTACTTC. Protein: CASSQPRRSGRQETQYF. This chain uses TRBV3-1 with TRBJ2-5; D is uncertain. Germline V gene data show CDR1 as LGHDT and CDR2 as YNNKEL (reference sequence). The germline V and J ends were trimmed by 2 bases and 2 bases, with 18 bases remaining between them. The CDR3 is made up of 17 amino acids.

This clonotype came up many times. The CDR3 protein is CASSPSAGGADTQYF. CDR3 nucleotide sequence: TGTGCCAGCAGCCCTTCGGCGGGGGGAGCAGATACGCAGTATTTT. The chain has TRBV7-8 and TRBJ2-3, with 8 bases fitting TRBD2. The CDR3 spans 15 residues. J lost 4 bases, V lost 5 bases, and 8 bases had no gene match. Germline lookup yields CDR1 SGHVS and CDR2 FQNEAQ.

This clonotype was recorded a few times. The chain employs TRBV12-3 or TRBV12-4 and TRBJ2-3; D unclear. The CDR3 runs to 13 residues. The V end was cut by 6 bases, the J end by 5 bases, with 12 bases between. As DNA, the CDR3 is TGTGCCAGCAGACCTGCCAATGGAGATACGCAGTATTTT. This encodes CASRPANGDTQYF.

This clonotype was counted once. The genes are TRBV20-1 and TRBJ2-1, with D hard to call. With 0 bases removed from V and 10 bases from J, the gap between germline ends came to 10 bases. This CDR3 has 12 amino acids. Germline V CDR1 and CDR2: DFQATT, SNEGSKA (reference sequence). CDR3 sequence reads: CSARDLEEEQFF. The CDR3 DNA sequence: TGCAGTGCTAGAGATCTAGAGGAAGAGCAGTTCTTC.

The V call is TRBV12-3 or TRBV12-4, the J call TRBJ2-3; D might be TRBD2 (5 bases). The CDR3 spans 13 residues. V was shortened by 4 bases and J by 12 bases, with 17 bases between the two germline ends. The CDR3: CASSSARTQPQYF. CDR3 nucleotide sequence: TGTGCCAGCAGTTCCGCCCGGACTCAACCCCAGTATTTT.

The rearrangement joins TRBV29-1 to TRBJ1-2; 7 bases fit TRBD1. The CDR3 length is 12 residues. CDR1 is SQVTM, CDR2 ANQGSEA, per germline. J was trimmed by 10 bases and V by 0 bases; bases with no gene match: 5. CDR3: CSVEDYDRDYTF. As DNA, the CDR3 is TGCAGCGTTGAAGACTACGACAGGGACTACACCTTC.

This rearrangement joins TRBV24-1 to TRBJ2-2; D is uncertain. Between the trimmed V and J ends, which lost 5 bases and 2 bases, there was a span of 8 bases. Germline CDR1 is KGHDR and CDR2 is SFDVKD. The CDR3 covers 14 residues. The DNA of the CDR3 is TGTGCCACCAGTGCGGGCAGAAACACCGGGGAGCTGTTTTTT. This translates into CATSAGRNTGELFF.

The chain employs TRBV6-1 and TRBJ2-4, with 9 bases that match TRBD2. Judging by the DNA end, TRBJ2-5 fits better; the J call may be wrong. Germline V gene data show CDR1 as MNHNS and CDR2 as SASEGT. This CDR3 spans 16 amino acids. Written as DNA, the CDR3 is TGTGCCAGCAGCACACATAGCGGGGGACCCAAAGAGACCCAGTACTTC. Its protein product is CASSTHSGGPKETQYF.

This clonotype was observed many times. The rearrangement uses TRBV20-1 and TRBJ1-4; D possibly corresponds to TRBD1 (6 bases). The CDR3 has 15 residues. Trimming took 0 bases from V and 7 from J, leaving 15 bases between them. The germline gives CDR1 DFQATT, CDR2 SNEGSKA (reference sequence). The CDR3, as DNA: TGCAGTGCTAGAGATATATTAACAGGGAGTGAAAAACTGTTTTTT. This gives the protein CSARDILTGSEKLFF.

The gene calls are TRBV7-2 and TRBJ2-7; D perhaps matches TRBD1 (6 bases). Germline V CDR1 and CDR2: SGHTA, FQGNSA. V was pared by 5 bases and J by 5 bases, with 16 bases between. The CDR3 totals 14 residues. The DNA of the CDR3 is TGTGCCAGCAGCCTCACAGGGTCGGGGAACGAGCAGTACTTC. Translating it yields CASSLTGSGNEQYF.